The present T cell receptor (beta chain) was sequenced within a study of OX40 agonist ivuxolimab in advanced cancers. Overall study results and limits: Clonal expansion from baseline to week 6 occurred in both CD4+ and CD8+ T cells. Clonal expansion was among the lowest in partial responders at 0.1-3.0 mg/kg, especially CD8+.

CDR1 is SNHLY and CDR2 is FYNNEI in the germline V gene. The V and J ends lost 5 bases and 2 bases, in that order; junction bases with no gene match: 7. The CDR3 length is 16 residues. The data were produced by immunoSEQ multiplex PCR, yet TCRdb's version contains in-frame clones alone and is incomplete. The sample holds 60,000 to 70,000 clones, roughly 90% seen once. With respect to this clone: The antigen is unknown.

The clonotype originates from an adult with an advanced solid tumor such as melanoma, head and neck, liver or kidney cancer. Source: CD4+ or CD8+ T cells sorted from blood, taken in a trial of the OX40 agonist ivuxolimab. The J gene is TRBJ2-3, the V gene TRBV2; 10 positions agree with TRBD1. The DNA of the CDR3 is TGTGCCAGCAGTCCTGGACAGGGGGGCACCACAGATACGCAGTATTTT. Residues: CASSPGQGGTTDTQYF.